This T cell receptor beta chain was sequenced for a study of T cell responses to AZD1222 COVID-19 vaccine. Between the trimmed V and J ends, which lost 1 base and 3 bases, there was a span of 9 bases. This CDR3 has 14 amino acids. Germline V CDR1 and CDR2: SGHTA, FQGNSA. Data came from immunoSEQ multiplex PCR; TCRdb stores just in-frame clones and leaves some out. The sample has about 140,000 clones; more than 85% are singletons. The sample in question was peripheral blood, obtained on day 0 of AZD1222 vaccination. The rearrangement joins TRBV7-2 to TRBJ1-1, with D hard to call. The receptor was isolated from an adult in good health. The CDR3 region has the DNA TGTGCCAGCAGCTTAGTGAGGCAGTACACTGAAGCTTTCTTT. Translating gives CASSLVRQYTEAFF.